This T cell receptor beta chain comes out of a study of blood T cell repertoires in COVID-19. On the study more broadly: Both acute and convalescent COVID-19 samples were obtained from the United States, Italy and Spain. Nucleic acid was either cDNA or gDNA, and it came from T cells, B-cell-depleted T cells, or PBMCs.

In the original analysis: Using reference gene primer amplification, nucleated cell counts were estimated. Using immunoSEQ multiplex PCR, the repertoire was profiled, and TCRdb retains in-frame clones only, with some absent. The V and J calls and clone size were taken over from that table, and D and trimming were inferred from the DNA. This table holds approximately 75,000 clones, less than 90% found once. Sample: peripheral blood. This sequence was found in an older man with COVID-19, enrolled during active disease.

CDR3 protein: CASSTGTEGNTIYF. CDR3 DNA: TGCGCCAGCAGCACCGGGACAGAAGGAAACACCATATATTTT. The chain combines TRBV5-1 with TRBJ1-3; 7 bases map to TRBD1. J gave up 4 bases and V 4 bases, and 5 bases lay outside the gene matches. Germline loops: CDR1 SGHRS, CDR2 YFSETQ. The CDR3 is 14 residues long.